A selection of T cell receptor beta chains follows, all from one sample in a study of T cells in Graves' hyperthyroidism and ophthalmopathy. TCRdb processed the multiplex PCR reads anew with MiXCR; each CDR3 protein has one entry. Among more than 300,000 distinct CDR3 sequences listed, roughly 14% were seen once. Source material: blood. Receptors were obtained from a woman aged 30 to 39 with Graves' ophthalmopathy. The CDR3 runs from the conserved cysteine through the conserved F or W. D genes are given only for firm matches. Rows may omit the clone size; those that give it use once, few, many or a size class.

many,TRBV20-1,TRBD1,TRBJ1-6,CSVASPGQVNSPLHF,TGCAGTGTTGCCTCTCCGGGACAGGTTAATTCACCCCTCCACTTT
few,TRBV10-3,.,TRBJ1-6,CAIRMGDSRGSPLHF,TGTGCCATCAGGATGGGAGACAGCCGAGGTTCACCCCTCCACTTT
few,TRBV6-1,.,TRBJ2-3,CASSEVGTTDTQYF,TGTGCCAGCAGTGAAGTAGGGACCACAGATACGCAGTATTTT
many,TRBV28,TRBD2,TRBJ2-3,CASSLLAGGRDTQYF,TGTGCCAGCAGTTTATTAGCGGGGGGGCGAGATACGCAGTATTTT
.,TRBV28,.,TRBJ2-3,CASSPAASVDTQYF,TGTGCCAGCAGCCCAGCCGCGAGTGTAGATACGCAGTATTTT
many,TRBV7-2,.,TRBJ2-1,CASSLRSGPYSYNEQFF,TGTGCCAGCAGCTTAAGGTCAGGACCCTACTCCTACAATGAGCAGTTCTTC
.,TRBV24-1,.,TRBJ2-7,CATSAGDTRWYEQYF,TGTGCCACCAGTGCGGGAGACACCCGATGGTACGAGCAGTACTTC
many,TRBV2,.,TRBJ1-1,CASRGRGGDTEAFF,TGTGCCAGCCGGGGGCGGGGAGGGGATACTGAAGCTTTCTTT
.,TRBV7-9,.,TRBJ1-2,CASSSGAGYGYTF,TGTGCCAGCAGCTCGGGGGCTGGGTATGGCTACACCTTC
many,TRBV14,.,TRBJ1-1,CASSQLAGRAEAFF,TGTGCCAGCAGCCAGCTGGCGGGGCGGGCTGAAGCTTTCTTT
few,TRBV5-8,TRBD1,TRBJ1-6,CASNQQGTNSPLHF,TGTGCCAGCAACCAACAGGGGACTAATTCACCCCTCCACTTT
many,TRBV29-1,.,TRBJ2-1,CSVDFPNAGDNEQFF,TGCAGCGTTGACTTCCCCAACGCAGGGGACAATGAGCAGTTCTTC
many,TRBV20-1,.,TRBJ2-3,CSARDFRGSSTDTQYF,TGCAGTGCTAGAGATTTCAGAGGATCTAGCACAGATACGCAGTATTTT
.,TRBV5-1,.,TRBJ1-1,CASSEEQSNTEAFF,TGCGCCAGCAGTGAAGAACAGTCGAACACTGAAGCTTTCTTT
.,TRBV27,.,TRBJ1-6,CASRFGTNSPVSPLHF,TGTGCCAGCAGATTCGGGACCAACTCGCCAGTTTCACCCCTCCACTTT
many,TRBV6-1,.,TRBJ2-2,CASSEQVDTGELFF,TGTGCCAGCAGTGAACAGGTGGACACCGGGGAGCTGTTTTTT
many,TRBV6-1,.,TRBJ2-3,CASSASDTDTQYF,TGTGCCAGCAGTGCGTCGGACACAGATACGCAGTATTTT
many,TRBV5-6,.,TRBJ2-1,CASSPSVYYNEQFF,TGTGCCAGCAGCCCTAGCGTTTACTACAATGAGCAGTTCTTC
many,TRBV2,.,TRBJ1-4,CASNDAGFEKLFF,TGTGCCAGCAATGATGCAGGTTTTGAAAAACTGTTTTTT
many,TRBV6-1,.,TRBJ2-7,CPHQVSPTGEHYEQYF,TGCCCTCACCAAGTTAGTCCCACAGGCGAACATTACGAGCAGTACTTC